Listed below are T cell receptor beta chains from one sample, sequenced in a study of Ad26.COV2.S vaccination and SARS-CoV-2 variants. TCRdb's table, derived via immunoSEQ multiplex PCR, lists solely in-frame clones and lacks some. The sample includes 320,000 or so clones, roughly 88% seen only once; the top ten take around 5.5%. Here the sequenced sample was peripheral blood, taken in a trial of Ad26.COV2.S vaccine versus placebo. The receptors were gathered from a person aged 18-60 years who received the Ad26.COV2.S COVID-19 vaccine or a placebo. Each CDR3 is given with its conserved first and last residue. D genes are given only for firm matches. Clone size, where shown, is once, few, many, or a class for clones that have expanded.

length: 13
J: TRBJ1-6
V: TRBV27
size: .
D: .
CDR3: CASSLTPNSPLHF
DNA: TGTGCCAGCAGTCTTACCCCTAATTCACCCCTCCACTTT

length: 12
J: TRBJ2-1
V: TRBV24-1
size: .
D: .
CDR3: CATSDSGPEQFF
DNA: TGTGCCACCAGTGATTCGGGGCCTGAGCAGTTCTTC

length: 14
J: TRBJ1-2
V: TRBV19
size: few
D: .
CDR3: CASSIAGRGYGYTF
DNA: TGTGCCAGTAGTATTGCCGGACGAGGCTATGGCTACACCTTC

length: 12
J: TRBJ1-1
V: TRBV7-2
size: .
D: .
CDR3: CASSLRTVEAFF
DNA: TGTGCCAGCAGCTTAAGGACAGTTGAAGCTTTCTTT

length: 16
J: TRBJ2-1
V: TRBV19
size: .
D: TRBD2
CDR3: CASSPIAGGSYNEQFF
DNA: TGTGCCAGTAGTCCCATAGCGGGAGGGTCCTACAATGAGCAGTTCTTC

length: 16
J: TRBJ2-1
V: TRBV5-1
size: .
D: TRBD2
CDR3: CASSFSSGSKVNEQFF
DNA: TGCGCCAGCAGCTTCTCTAGCGGGAGCAAGGTCAATGAGCAGTTCTTC

length: 15
J: TRBJ1-2
V: TRBV15
size: few
D: .
CDR3: CATSREGSGVYGYTF
DNA: TGTGCCACCAGCAGAGAGGGCTCGGGGGTCTATGGCTACACCTTC

length: 15
J: TRBJ1-1
V: TRBV18
size: .
D: .
CDR3: CASSPLPAMNTEAFF
DNA: TGTGCCAGCTCACCACTCCCGGCTATGAACACTGAAGCTTTCTTT

length: 10
J: TRBJ1-2
V: TRBV30
size: once
D: .
CDR3: CVGGDYGYTF
DNA: TGTGTCGGTGGAGACTATGGCTACACCTTC

length: 12
J: TRBJ1-5
V: TRBV12-3/TRBV12-4
size: .
D: .
CDR3: CASSLTTQPQHF
DNA: TGTGCCAGCAGTTTAACAACTCAGCCCCAGCATTTT

length: 11
J: TRBJ2-3
V: TRBV7-9
size: .
D: .
CDR3: CASSFSDTQYF
DNA: TGTGCCAGCAGCTTCTCAGATACGCAGTATTTT

length: 18
J: TRBJ1-1
V: TRBV5-1
size: .
D: TRBD1
CDR3: CASSSYTGGPIMNTEAFF
DNA: TGCGCCAGCAGCTCATACACAGGGGGTCCAATAATGAACACTGAAGCTTTCTTT

length: 14
J: TRBJ1-2
V: TRBV19
size: .
D: .
CDR3: CASSIKASNYGYTF
DNA: TGTGCCAGTAGTATAAAGGCCAGCAACTATGGCTACACCTTC

length: 14
J: TRBJ1-3
V: TRBV6-5
size: .
D: .
CDR3: CASKRWQSGNTIYF
DNA: TGTGCCAGTAAACGTTGGCAATCTGGAAACACCATATATTTT

length: 14
J: TRBJ1-2
V: TRBV6-1
size: once
D: .
CDR3: CASSEQSGPYGYTF
DNA: TGTGCCAGCAGTGAACAATCTGGACCCTATGGCTACACCTTC

length: 16
J: TRBJ2-4
V: TRBV28
size: few
D: .
CDR3: CASSSTGTGAKNIQYF
DNA: TGTGCCAGCAGTTCGACAGGGACTGGGGCCAAAAACATTCAGTACTTC

length: 17
J: TRBJ1-5
V: TRBV7-9
size: .
D: TRBD1
CDR3: CASSLAWAGGSNQPQHF
DNA: TGTGCCAGCAGCTTAGCTTGGGCAGGGGGAAGCAATCAGCCCCAGCATTTT

length: 16
J: TRBJ2-7
V: TRBV11-2
size: .
D: .
CDR3: CASSLGRGYGNYEQYF
DNA: TGTGCCAGCAGCTTAGGACGCGGGTACGGGAACTACGAGCAGTACTTC

length: 15
J: TRBJ2-2
V: TRBV10-1
size: few
D: TRBD1
CDR3: CASSDQGQGTGELFF
DNA: TGCGCCAGCAGTGACCAGGGACAGGGCACCGGGGAGCTGTTTTTT

length: 14
J: TRBJ2-5
V: TRBV7-6
size: .
D: TRBD2
CDR3: CASASLADQETQYF
DNA: TGTGCCAGCGCCTCTCTAGCGGACCAAGAGACCCAGTACTTC

length: 13
J: TRBJ1-2
V: TRBV6-2/TRBV6-3
size: .
D: TRBD1
CDR3: CASSVGTVYGYTF
DNA: TGTGCCAGCAGTGTAGGGACAGTCTATGGCTACACCTTC

length: 14
J: TRBJ1-1
V: TRBV3-1/TRBV3-2
size: .
D: TRBD1
CDR3: CASSLPGQPLGAFF
DNA: TGTGCCAGCAGCTTGCCGGGACAGCCTCTGGGGGCTTTCTTT

length: 15
J: TRBJ1-2
V: TRBV4-1
size: .
D: TRBD1
CDR3: CASSQRQGAFYGYTF
DNA: TGCGCCAGCAGCCAAAGACAGGGGGCATTCTATGGCTACACCTTC

length: 16
J: TRBJ2-2
V: TRBV4-2
size: .
D: .
CDR3: CASSQDRRPNTGELFF
DNA: TGTGCCAGCAGCCAAGATAGGAGACCGAACACCGGGGAGCTGTTTTTT

length: 14
J: TRBJ2-3
V: TRBV7-8
size: .
D: TRBD2
CDR3: CASSLAILAGTQYF
DNA: TGTGCCAGCAGCTTAGCCATACTAGCGGGTACGCAGTATTTT

length: 15
J: TRBJ1-1
V: TRBV5-1
size: once
D: .
CDR3: CASSLATDRNTEAFF
DNA: TGCGCCAGCAGCTTGGCAACAGATCGGAACACTGAAGCTTTCTTT

length: 13
J: TRBJ1-1
V: TRBV12-3/TRBV12-4
size: once
D: TRBD1
CDR3: CASSLDRDTEAFF
DNA: TGTGCCAGCAGTCTGGACAGGGACACTGAAGCTTTCTTT

length: 12
J: TRBJ2-5
V: TRBV3-1/TRBV3-2
size: .
D: .
CDR3: CASSQVSETQYF
DNA: TGTGCCAGCAGCCAAGTTTCAGAGACCCAGTACTTC

length: 16
J: TRBJ1-2
V: TRBV5-1
size: few
D: .
CDR3: CASSSPSVSAVDGYTF
DNA: TGCGCCAGCAGCTCCCCGTCAGTAAGCGCAGTGGATGGCTACACCTTC

length: 14
J: TRBJ1-2
V: TRBV21-1
size: .
D: .
CDR3: CASSKENGRGGYTF
DNA: TGTGCCAGCAGCAAAGAGAATGGCCGGGGGGGCTACACCTTC

length: 13
J: TRBJ1-2
V: TRBV19
size: .
D: .
CDR3: CASSISGAYGYTF
DNA: TGTGCCAGTAGTATATCTGGGGCTTATGGCTACACCTTC

length: 15
J: TRBJ2-1
V: TRBV5-5
size: .
D: .
CDR3: CASSLEPVGRNEQFF
DNA: TGTGCCAGCAGCTTGGAGCCGGTCGGTAGGAATGAGCAGTTCTTC

length: 17
J: TRBJ2-5
V: TRBV15
size: .
D: TRBD2
CDR3: CATSRDPWGGTEETQYF
DNA: TGTGCCACCAGCAGGGACCCCTGGGGGGGGACCGAAGAGACCCAGTACTTC

length: 16
J: TRBJ2-3
V: TRBV27
size: .
D: TRBD2
CDR3: CASSVTSGGSTDTQYF
DNA: TGTGCCAGCAGTGTGACTAGCGGGGGGAGCACAGATACGCAGTATTTT

length: 13
J: TRBJ2-2
V: TRBV11-2
size: once
D: .
CDR3: CASSSTNTGELFF
DNA: TGTGCCAGCAGCTCGACTAACACCGGGGAGCTGTTTTTT

length: 15
J: TRBJ2-3
V: TRBV27
size: once
D: TRBD1
CDR3: CASSSPGQGTDTQYF
DNA: TGTGCCAGCAGTTCTCCGGGACAGGGCACAGATACGCAGTATTTT

length: 13
J: TRBJ1-4
V: TRBV18
size: .
D: .
CDR3: CASSPGRGEKLFF
DNA: TGTGCCAGCTCACCAGGACGGGGAGAAAAACTGTTTTTT

length: 11
J: TRBJ2-5
V: TRBV29-1
size: .
D: .
CDR3: CSAPWEVGEYF
DNA: TGCAGCGCCCCCTGGGAGGTAGGGGAGTACTTC

length: 12
J: TRBJ1-6
V: TRBV11-1
size: .
D: .
CDR3: CATRGAVGTLHF
DNA: TGTGCCACCAGAGGTGCAGTAGGAACCCTCCACTTT

length: 17
J: TRBJ2-5
V: TRBV4-3
size: .
D: .
CDR3: CASSQTPRTGTGETQYF
DNA: TGCGCCAGCAGCCAAACCCCGAGAACAGGGACTGGCGAGACCCAGTACTTC

length: 13
J: TRBJ1-4
V: TRBV7-2
size: .
D: .
CDR3: CASSSRLNEKLFF
DNA: TGTGCCAGCAGCTCCAGGCTAAATGAAAAACTGTTTTTT

length: 13
J: TRBJ1-2
V: TRBV6-5
size: .
D: .
CDR3: CASSYDGSYGYTF
DNA: TGTGCCAGCAGTTATGATGGGAGCTATGGCTACACCTTC

length: 14
J: TRBJ2-5
V: TRBV18
size: .
D: TRBD1
CDR3: CASSRQGRQETQYF
DNA: TGTGCCAGCTCTCGACAGGGACGGCAAGAGACCCAGTACTTC

length: 14
J: TRBJ1-1
V: TRBV3-1/TRBV3-2
size: .
D: .
CDR3: CASSQVAIGGKAFF
DNA: TGTGCCAGCAGCCAAGTTGCGATAGGGGGGAAAGCTTTCTTT

length: 13
J: TRBJ1-1
V: TRBV12-3/TRBV12-4
size: .
D: .
CDR3: CASNVAGFTEAFF
DNA: TGTGCCAGCAATGTAGCGGGTTTCACTGAAGCTTTCTTT

length: 16
J: TRBJ2-5
V: TRBV11-2
size: .
D: .
CDR3: CASSRRALTDQETQYF
DNA: TGTGCCAGCAGCCGAAGGGCCCTCACCGACCAAGAGACCCAGTACTTC

length: 15
J: TRBJ2-2
V: TRBV29-1
size: .
D: .
CDR3: CSVERRAANTGELFF
DNA: TGCAGCGTTGAGCGTAGGGCTGCGAACACCGGGGAGCTGTTTTTT

length: 15
J: TRBJ1-2
V: TRBV14
size: .
D: TRBD1
CDR3: CASSQATTGGYGYTF
DNA: TGTGCCAGCAGCCAAGCAACAACAGGGGGCTACGGCTACACCTTC

length: 16
J: TRBJ2-3
V: TRBV9
size: .
D: TRBD2
CDR3: CASSRMASGRGDTQYF
DNA: TGTGCCAGCAGCCGGATGGCTAGCGGGAGGGGAGATACGCAGTATTTT

length: 17
J: TRBJ2-7
V: TRBV28
size: .
D: TRBD2
CDR3: CASFPGLAGASSYEQYF
DNA: TGTGCCAGCTTTCCGGGACTAGCGGGGGCTAGCTCCTACGAGCAGTACTTC

length: 16
J: TRBJ2-5
V: TRBV2
size: .
D: TRBD1
CDR3: CATQAGDRGPEETQYF
DNA: TGTGCCACTCAGGCAGGGGACAGGGGGCCTGAGGAGACCCAGTACTTC

length: 16
J: TRBJ2-6
V: TRBV7-2
size: .
D: TRBD1
CDR3: CAPGTGPSAGANVLTF
DNA: TGTGCCCCCGGGACAGGCCCCTCCGCTGGGGCCAACGTCCTGACTTTC

length: 12
J: TRBJ2-2
V: TRBV27
size: .
D: .
CDR3: CASSLNSRELFF
DNA: TGTGCCAGCAGTTTGAATAGCAGGGAGCTGTTTTTT

length: 16
J: TRBJ1-2
V: TRBV12-5
size: .
D: .
CDR3: CASGLVPASSQASNTF
DNA: TGTGCTAGTGGTTTGGTACCCGCAAGCTCCCAGGCGAGTAATACTTTC

length: 14
J: TRBJ1-4
V: TRBV2
size: .
D: .
CDR3: CASSFGQLNEKLFF
DNA: TGTGCCAGCAGTTTCGGACAGCTGAATGAAAAACTGTTTTTT

length: 19
J: TRBJ1-1
V: TRBV19
size: once
D: .
CDR3: CASSTPGGKPKKMNTEAFF
DNA: TGTGCCAGTAGTACGCCTGGAGGTAAGCCCAAAAAGATGAACACTGAAGCTTTCTTT

length: 18
J: TRBJ2-5
V: TRBV5-5
size: once
D: TRBD2
CDR3: CASSLGTSGGNLQETQYF
DNA: TGTGCCAGCAGCCTTGGGACTAGCGGGGGGAACCTACAAGAGACCCAGTACTTC